Below, 3 T cell receptor beta chains from the same sample are listed, as sequenced in a study of T and B cells in COVID-19 patients. BIOMED2 TRB-A/B primer pools were used in multiplex TRB PCR. TCRdb itself ran the multiplex PCR reads through MiXCR, one entry per CDR3 protein. There are 5,500 to 8,500 distinct CDR3 sequences in the sample; under 25% occur only once, and approximately 4% lies in the top ten. TRB was amplified from approximately 250-500 ng of blood genomic DNA. The sample taken for sequencing was blood. The source is a human donor who had recovered from COVID-19.

This clonotype was counted ten times or more. CDR3 protein: CASSLIGETQYF. The CDR3 DNA is TGTGCCAGCAGCTTAATAGGAGAGACCCAGTACTTC. The V gene is TRBV5-6, the J gene TRBJ2-5; D gene unclear. The germline CDR1 and CDR2 sequences are SGHDT and YYEEEE. The CDR3 is 12 amino acids. Deletions cut 2 bases from V and 4 bases from J, with 6 bases between.

This clonotype was found a few times. CDR3 DNA: TGCGCCAGCAGCTTAGGGGGGATCTACAATGAGCAGTTCTTC. Translating gives CASSLGGIYNEQFF. The chain couples TRBV5-1 to TRBJ2-1; D might be TRBD1 or TRBD2, each matching 6 bases. There are 14 residues in the CDR3. CDR1 SGHRS and CDR2 YFSETQ come from the germline V gene. The ends were cut back, 2 bases at V and 3 bases at J, with 9 bases in the middle.

This clonotype is medium-sized in the sample. This chain links TRBV19 with TRBJ2-5, with D maybe TRBD2 (6 bases). The germline V gene encodes CDR1 LNHDA and CDR2 SQIVND (reference sequence). Trimming shortened V by 3 bases and J by 7 bases, and 18 bases separated the two germline ends. The CDR3 runs 15 residues. This CDR3 is CASSMKASAKVTQYF. CDR3 bases: TGTGCCAGTAGTATGAAGGCTAGCGCGAAGGTGACCCAGTACTTC.